Below, 8 T cell receptor beta chains from the same sample are listed, as sequenced in a study of PD-1 blockade in mismatch repair-deficient tumors. Using immunoSEQ multiplex PCR, the repertoire was profiled, and TCRdb retains in-frame clones only, with some absent. This sample has 65,000 to 80,000 clones; around four fifths occur once, and the top ten carry roughly 5.5%. This specimen consisted of peripheral blood, obtained 2 weeks after starting pembrolizumab. The receptor set was obtained from an adult with mismatch repair-deficient cancer.

This clone was counted between two and nine times. The chain has TRBV18 and TRBJ2-7; tentatively, D is TRBD2 (5 bases). Germline V gene data show CDR1 as KGHSH and CDR2 as LQKENI. V was clipped by 6 bases and J by 3 bases, with 12 bases between them. The CDR3 spans 13 residues. CDR3 nucleotides: TGTGCCAGCTCCCCCGGGGTTGTCTACGAGCAGTACTTC. Amino acids: CASSPGVVYEQYF.

The V and J genes are TRBV27 and TRBJ2-2; 7 bases agree with TRBD2. V was pared by 6 bases and J by 1 base, with 2 bases of the junction left unmatched. The CDR3 sequence is 14 residues long. Germline CDR1 reads MNHEY; CDR2 reads SMNVEV (reference sequence). CDR3 sequence (DNA): TGTGCCAGCAGAGGACTAGGGAACACCGGGGAGCTGTTTTTT. Its translation is CASRGLGNTGELFF.

This clone was picked up one time. The chain is built from TRBV15 and TRBJ2-7; D unresolved. This CDR3 spans 11 amino acids. The V gene's germline CDR1 is LNHNV and CDR2 YYDKDF (reference sequence). Trimming took off 6 bases at V and 6 bases at J, with 9 bases between the two ends. The CDR3, as DNA: TGTGCCACCAGAAATGGGTTCGAGCAGTACTTC. Protein product: CATRNGFEQYF. Full variable domain (remainder filled in from reference TRBV15 and TRBJ2-7): DAMVIQNPRYQVTQFGKPVTLSCSQTLNHNVMYWYQQKSSQAPKLLFHYYDKDFNNEADTPDNFQSRRPNTSFCFLDIRSPGLGDTAMYLCATRNGFEQYFGPGTRLTVT.

This chain uses TRBV30 with TRBJ1-4, with 9 bases lining up with TRBD1. This CDR3 contains 13 residues. Germline CDR1 and CDR2: GTSNPN and SVGIG (reference sequence). J gave up 7 bases and V 5 bases, and 5 bases lay outside the gene matches. CDR3 amino acids: CAWGQGKLEKLFF. The CDR3 bases are TGTGCCTGGGGACAGGGGAAACTTGAAAAACTGTTTTTT.

This clone was counted once. The chain carries TRBV11-2 and TRBJ2-5; weak D call: TRBD1 (5 bases). The germline gives CDR1 SGHAT, CDR2 FQNNGV. The CDR3 extends over 14 amino acids. V lost 2 bases and J lost 5, with 12 bases in between. CDR3 amino acids: CASSLQTVGETQYF. The CDR3 DNA follows: TGTGCCAGCAGCTTACAGACAGTTGGGGAGACCCAGTACTTC.

The genes are TRBV6-1 and TRBJ2-7, with D tentatively TRBD1 (5 bases). Trimming took off 3 bases at V and 7 bases at J, with 19 bases between the two ends. This CDR3 contains 15 residues. Germline assignment: CDR1 MNHNS and CDR2 SASEGT. The CDR3 DNA follows: TGTGCCAGCAGTGAGGACACAGGAATTTATGGGGAGCAGTACTTC. Protein sequence: CASSEDTGIYGEQYF.

The chain links TRBV11-3 to TRBJ1-1, with 10 positions matching TRBD1. From germline, CDR1 is SGHNT and CDR2 YENEEA. V was clipped by 5 bases and J by 4 bases; unmatched bases: 10. The CDR3 sequence is 16 residues long. The CDR3 reads CASSPSRQGASTEAFF. The CDR3, as DNA: TGTGCCAGCAGCCCATCCCGACAGGGGGCAAGCACTGAAGCTTTCTTT.

V and J are TRBV7-8 and TRBJ2-2, with 7 bases that match TRBD2. The length of the CDR3 is 17 residues. V shed 5 bases, J shed 0 bases, and the junction held 9 bases outside the gene matches. Germline CDR1 reads SGHVS; CDR2 reads FQNEAQ. CDR3 loop: CASSATQAGTNTGELFF. The DNA of the CDR3 is TGTGCCAGCAGCGCGACTCAAGCGGGGACGAACACCGGGGAGCTGTTTTTT.